Listed here is a single TCR beta chain. Its specificity is not known. This entry comes from a study of T cell responses to AZD1222 COVID-19 vaccine. General study points: No repertoire was sampled before or during the peak T cell response, only after it. CD4 TCRs associated with vaccination spanned spike, dominating at 160-218 and 743-854. Per reports, nearly half of all spike-specific TCRs target regions that are unmutated in variants.

Produced via immunoSEQ multiplex PCR; TCRdb's table is partial and in-frame only. The sample carries fewer than 120,000 clones, about 87% recorded once. CDR3 length equals 13 residues. The germline gives CDR1 WSHSY, CDR2 SAAADI. Trimming removed 2 bases from V and 1 base from J, with 5 bases in between. The gene calls are TRBV10-2 and TRBJ1-2; no firm D call. The receptor was isolated from an adult in good health. The sequences come from peripheral blood, collected on day 0 of AZD1222 vaccination. In nucleotides, the CDR3 is TGCGCCAGCAGTGAGGTCCATAACTATGGCTACACCTTC. Amino acids: CASSEVHNYGYTF.